Below are 25 T cell receptor delta chains sequenced from a single sample in a study of gamma-delta T cells after stem cell transplantation. TCRdb reanalysed the RT-PCR reads via CATT. The sample has over 9,000 delta-chain clones, 1.3% seen once. Material for sequencing was gamma-delta T cells. The source of these receptors is a human donor. It is not recorded whose cells these are; they may come from a transplant donor.

Only a few counts were recorded for this clone. One base away lies a much larger clone, so this may be a sequencing read error. The chain carries TRDV2 and TRDJ1, with 10 bases matching TRDD3. Germline-derived CDR1 and CDR2 are GEAIGNYY and EKD. The CDR3 runs 18 residues. Germline trimming cut 0 bases from V and 3 bases from J; bases unmatched to any gene: 12. The CDR3 coding sequence is TGTGCCTGTGACACCGTAGGGGATACTGGGGGATCCTCCGATAAACTCATCTTT. This sequence encodes CACDTVGDTGGSSDKLIF.

V and J are TRDV2 and TRDJ3; 9 bases are a match to TRDD3. The CDR3 is 20 residues long. V lost 0 bases to trimming and J lost 1 base; unmatched junction nucleotides: 9. Germline values: CDR1 GEAIGNYY, CDR2 EKD. CDR3 bases: TGTGCCTGTGACACCGTCGGACTGGGGGACCAATCCTGGGACACCCGACAGATGTTTTTC. Protein product: CACDTVGLGDQSWDTRQMFF.

This clone is labeled medium-sized. Other DNA sequences in this specimen translate into the identical CDR3. The chain has TRDV2 and TRDJ1; 10 nucleotides line up with TRDD3. From germline, CDR1 is GEAIGNYY and CDR2 EKD. The CDR3 consists of 18 residues. The trim removed 3 bases at V and 0 bases at J, leaving 12 bases unmatched. The CDR3 is CACDGLTNWGMYTDKLIF. The CDR3 region has the DNA TGTGCCTGTGACGGTCTGACAAACTGGGGGATGTACACCGATAAACTCATCTTT.

Comment on this clone: A far larger clone is off by one base, so a read error is likely. The rearrangement uses TRDV2 and TRDJ1; 8 bases line up with TRDD3. Trimming at V came to 0 bases and at J to 3 bases, leaving 17 bases not matched to a gene. Germline V gene lookup returns CDR1 GEAIGNYY and CDR2 EKD. The CDR3 is 19 amino acids. The CDR3 loop is CACDTMVVTGGRSSDKLIF. The DNA for the CDR3 is TGTGCCTGTGACACCATGGTTGTGACTGGGGGCCGATCATCCGATAAACTCATCTTT.

Turning to this clone: The TCRdb protein comes from a much larger clone and disagrees with this DNA's translation at residue 10, likely due to a read error; the protein given here is derived from the DNA. This chain links TRDV2 with TRDJ1, with a possible D match to TRDD3 (6 bases). Germline V lookup: CDR1 GEAIGNYY, CDR2 EKD. This CDR3 is built from 16 residues. The V and J ends lost 0 bases and 1 base respectively, with 14 bases between them. CDR3 in amino acids: CACDTVGAPCTDKLIF. The CDR3 DNA reads TGTGCCTGTGACACCGTGGGGGCTCCTTGCACCGATAAACTCATCTTT.

This clone was recorded a few times. TCRdb attributes to this sequence the protein of a much larger clone, which differs from the DNA translation at residue 8; a read error is likely, and the protein displayed is translated from the DNA. The rearrangement uses TRDV2 and TRDJ3; D is possibly TRDD3 (6 bases). Germline V lookup: CDR1 GEAIGNYY, CDR2 EKD. Trimming removed 3 bases at V and 0 bases at J, with 20 bases between. This CDR3 is 20 amino acids long. CDR3 DNA sequence: TGTGCCTGTGACGATATGTTGAGATACGAAGGCTCCTGGGACACCCGACAGATGTTTTTC. Translation: CACDDMLRYEGSWDTRQMFF.

This clone was found a few times. The TCRdb record carries a much larger clone's protein, which differs from this DNA's translation at residue 6; a read error is the likely cause, and the protein listed here is the DNA translation. V usage is TRDV2 and J usage is TRDJ1; 9 nucleotides match TRDD3. The CDR3 contains 17 residues. The V segment lost 1 base and the J segment 0 bases; nucleotides outside the gene matches: 8. Germline assignment: CDR1 GEAIGNYY and CDR2 EKD. The CDR3 DNA sequence: TGTGCCTGTGACACATTTGGGGATACGGATTACACCGATAAACTCATCTTT. Its protein is CACDTFGDTDYTDKLIF.

Of note for this clone: This clone may be a read error of a much larger clone one base away. At the DNA level, this CDR3 is encoded by other sequences in the same sample as well. The rearrangement uses TRDV2 and TRDJ1, with 11 bases identical to TRDD3. Looked up from germline, CDR1 is GEAIGNYY and CDR2 is EKD. The CDR3 consists of 15 residues. CDR3 region: CACDRLGDRTDKLIF. The CDR3 DNA is TGTGCCTGCGACAGACTGGGGGATAGGACCGATAAACTCATCTTT.

In this sample, this clone turned up a few times. This sequence is one base from a far larger clone and is likely a read error. The limits of the CDR3 on the DNA are not certain, so only TCRdb's listed CDR3 is given. J is TRDJ1 and V is TRDV2; the table's D gene call, TRDD3, was not cross checked with the DNA. The CDR3 region is 18 residues in length, termini included. Germline CDR1 reads GEAIGNYY; CDR2 reads EKD. The CDR3 spells CACDTVGLGAYNTDKLIF.

CDR3 sequence: CACDPLVLGVPDKLIF. The CDR3 nucleotides are TGTGCCTGTGACCCTCTAGTACTGGGGGTCCCCGATAAACTCATCTTT. The gene calls are TRDV2 and TRDJ1; TRDD3 agrees at 8 bases. The germline gives CDR1 GEAIGNYY, CDR2 EKD. The V segment lost 3 bases and the J segment 3 bases; nucleotides outside the gene matches: 11. This CDR3 region has 16 residues.

Regarding this clone: The protein given by TCRdb reflects a much larger clone and differs at residue 6 from this DNA's translation, likely from a read error; the protein shown is the DNA's translation. V usage is TRDV2 and J usage is TRDJ1, with 11 positions matching TRDD3. After removal of 0 bases from V and 1 base from J, the junction contained 9 bases not matched to a gene. CDR3 length: 18 residues. Germline V CDR1 and CDR2: GEAIGNYY, EKD. CDR3 DNA sequence: TGTGCCTGTGACACCGTCCTTGGGGGATACGCGGCCACCGATAAACTCATCTTT. The encoded protein is CACDTVLGGYAATDKLIF.

A few counts support this clone. One base separates it from a far larger clone, so it is likely a read error. The chain recombines TRDV2 with TRDJ1; 10 positions agree with TRDD3. The CDR3 length is 19 residues. V lost 3 bases to trimming and J lost 1 base; unmatched junction nucleotides: 16. CDR1 and CDR2 (germline): GEAIGNYY, EKD. CDR3 loop: CACDSLLGDAKSLTDKLIF. The CDR3 coding sequence is TGTGCCTGTGACTCCCTACTGGGGGATGCGAAGTCGCTCACCGATAAACTCATCTTT.

The table lists this clone with many counts. The V gene is TRDV2, the J gene TRDJ1; D call uncertain. The V gene lost 0 bases and the J gene lost 1 base, with 11 bases spanning the gap. Looked up from germline, CDR1 is GEAIGNYY and CDR2 is EKD. This CDR3 has 15 amino acids. CDR3 in DNA: TGTGCCTGTGACACCGTACGGGTACGCACCGATAAACTCATCTTT. Its protein product is CACDTVRVRTDKLIF.

As for this clone: The TCRdb record carries a much larger clone's protein, which differs from this DNA's translation at residue 3; a read error is the likely cause, and the protein listed here is the DNA translation. The genes are TRDV2 and TRDJ1; 8 nucleotides align to TRDD3. The CDR3 is 17 residues long. The germline V gene encodes CDR1 GEAIGNYY and CDR2 EKD. This CDR3 is CAYDTVVTGGSFDKLIF. CDR3 bases: TGTGCCTATGACACCGTAGTTACTGGGGGTAGCTTCGATAAACTCATCTTT.

This clone was counted a few times. It is likely a read error: a sequence one base away is far more abundant. The V and J genes are TRDV2 and TRDJ1; D gene ambiguous. V was trimmed by 2 bases and J by 1 base, leaving 10 bases between them. This CDR3 comprises 14 residues. Germline CDR1 and CDR2: GEAIGNYY and EKD. CDR3 bases: TGTGCCTGTGACAAAATCGATAGCACCGATAAACTCATCTTT. This gives the protein CACDKIDSTDKLIF.

This clone has ten or more counts. This chain uses TRDV2 with TRDJ1, with unresolved D. The CDR3 is 15 residues long. V was clipped by 1 base and J by 1 base, with 12 bases between them. Germline CDR1 and CDR2: GEAIGNYY and EKD. CDR3 residues: CACDTLVRSTDKLIF. CDR3 sequence (DNA): TGTGCCTGTGACACTTTGGTACGGTCCACCGATAAACTCATCTTT.

For this clone: The protein TCRdb gives is from a much larger clone and does not agree with this DNA's translation at residue 3, likely a read error; the protein shown here comes from the DNA. DNA of the CDR3: TGTGCCCGTGACAAAGTTGGGGGACCCTCGTACACCGATAAACTCATCTTT. It codes for CARDKVGGPSYTDKLIF. This chain uses TRDV2 with TRDJ1; 7 bases agree with TRDD3. Germline CDR1 is GEAIGNYY and CDR2 is EKD. CDR3 length: 17 residues.

This clone was counted between two and nine times. The protein held in TCRdb is that of a much larger clone and does not match this DNA's translation at residue 11, likely because of a read error; the protein shown is translated from the DNA. This rearrangement joins TRDV2 to TRDJ1; D is possibly TRDD3 (5 bases). The germline V gene encodes CDR1 GEAIGNYY and CDR2 EKD. The CDR3 runs to 15 residues. The CDR3 region has the DNA TGTGCCTGTGACCCTCTGGGCGGGTACACCGGTAAACTCATCTTT. The encoded protein is CACDPLGGYTGKLIF.

In its sample, this clone was seen a few times. The TCRdb protein, from a much larger clone, departs from this DNA's translation at residue 3, likely by read error; the protein shown derives from the DNA. The J gene is TRDJ1, the V gene TRDV2; 7 bases agree with TRDD3. The CDR3 is made up of 17 amino acids. Per germline, CDR1 GEAIGNYY and CDR2 EKD. The CDR3 here is CAYDTVGGGPDTDKLIF. For the CDR3, the DNA is TGTGCCTATGACACCGTGGGTGGGGGACCCGACACCGATAAACTCATCTTT.

There are a few counts of this clone. TCRdb shows a much larger clone's protein in place of this DNA's translation, and the two differ at residue 5, likely through a read error; the protein shown is translated from the DNA. V gene TRDV2 combines with J gene TRDJ1; 7 bases are a match to TRDD3. The CDR3 length is 18 residues. The V segment lost 2 bases and the J segment 0 bases; nucleotides outside the gene matches: 14. Germline CDR1 reads GEAIGNYY; CDR2 reads EKD. The CDR3 protein is CACDSLGGRTSYTDKLIF. The DNA for the CDR3 is TGTGCCTGTGACAGTCTGGGGGGTCGCACTTCGTACACCGATAAACTCATCTTT.

This clone was seen more than once but under ten times. The amino acid sequence in TCRdb belongs to a much larger clone and departs from this DNA's translation at residue 14, likely a sequencing read error; the sequence shown is translated from the DNA. CDR3 sequence: CACDTLLPEADKLTF. The CDR3 nucleotides read TGTGCCTGTGACACTCTACTTCCGGAAGCCGATAAACTCACCTTT. This chain connects TRDV2 to TRDJ1; perhaps TRDD2 as D (5 bases). CDR3 length: 15 amino acids. The germline V gene encodes CDR1 GEAIGNYY and CDR2 EKD.

This clone was seen a handful of times. This sequence may be a read error, since a much larger clone differs from it by one base. This sequence joins TRDV2 and TRDJ1; 7 bases fit TRDD3. This CDR3 spans 16 amino acids. Trimming removed 3 bases from V and 2 bases from J; junction bases left unmatched: 11. Per the germline V gene, CDR1 is GEAIGNYY and CDR2 is EKD. CDR3 coding DNA: TGTGCCTGTGACCCTTTGACTGGGGTTTGGACCGATAAACTCATCTTT. Translated: CACDPLTGVWTDKLIF.

A word on this clone: The protein TCRdb gives is from a much larger clone and does not agree with this DNA's translation at residue 13, likely a read error; the protein shown here comes from the DNA. The chain recombines TRDV2 with TRDJ1, with D tentatively TRDD3 (6 bases). Deletions cut 0 bases from V and 3 bases from J, with 25 bases between. CDR1 and CDR2 from the germline V gene are GEAIGNYY and EKD. This CDR3 is 19 amino acids long. The CDR3 reads CACDTVRRWGPPHSDKLIF. CDR3 DNA: TGTGCCTGTGACACCGTGAGGCGGTGGGGGCCGCCCCATTCCGATAAACTCATCTTT.

This clone was seen a few times. The chain recombines TRDV2 with TRDJ1, with TRDD3 matching 9 bases. CDR1 is GEAIGNYY, CDR2 EKD, per germline. The CDR3 spans 17 residues. V shed 3 bases and J 1 base; nucleotides not matched to a gene: 11. CDR3 in amino acids: CACDPLVLGDFTDKLIF. CDR3 in DNA: TGTGCCTGTGACCCACTAGTACTGGGGGACTTCACCGATAAACTCATCTTT.

Comments on this clone: A read error may produce the germline difference seen at one junction end. The V call is TRDV2, the J call TRDJ3; 11 bases line up with TRDD3. This CDR3 region has 18 residues. From germline, CDR1 is GEAIGNYY and CDR2 EKD. DNA of the CDR3: TGTGCCTGTGATAACTGGGGGATAGGGGCCTGGGGCACCCGACAGATGTTTTTC. This sequence encodes CACDNWGIGAWGTRQMFF.